Reported below is one T cell receptor beta chain. The sample carries other DNA sequences with the same CDR3. Genomic DNA of every subset was divided equally among multiple immunoSEQ plates. Assay used: immunoSEQ multiplex PCR; TCRdb lists only in-frame clones, some missing. The sample yields around 500,000 clones, 65% to 85% seen once. The data belong to a study of shared clonotypes between healthy human individuals. Study-level background: The cohort had a couple of women and a few men, ages 18 to 49.

Unsorted material relied on tens of millions of PBMCs as the source of genomic DNA. Trimming removed 6 bases from V and 0 bases from J; junction bases left unmatched: 3. CDR3 length: 15 residues. The germline V gene encodes CDR1 MNHNS and CDR2 SASEGT. The TCR sequence derives from a woman in her forties in good health. Some clones in this sample may be carry-over from other donors' samples. Sequencing was performed on PBMCs. The genes are TRBV6-1 and TRBJ2-7; 12 nucleotides line up with TRBD2. CDR3 nucleotide sequence: TGTGCCAGCAGCGAGGGACTAGCGGGCTCCTACGAGCAGTACTTC. Its protein product is CASSEGLAGSYEQYF.